This TCR beta chain is drawn from a study of identical twins. Study-level results: Partly confounded zero-insertion analyses could result from invariant MAIT and iNKT cells.

CDR3 length: 13 residues. Germline V gene lookup returns CDR1 SQVTM and CDR2 ANQGSEA. cDNA carried unique molecular identifiers, and a universal primer site was added by template switching. TCRdb used MiXCR to reprocess the 5' RACE reads, holding one entry per CDR3 protein. The sample yields about 100,000 distinct CDR3 sequences, just under 6% seen once. Comments on this clonotype: The antigen is unknown. A much larger clone differs by one base, so this may be a read error.

The source of this sequence is a woman between 45 and 65 years old in good health. The sample consisted of memory T cells sorted from blood. The chain combines TRBV29-1 with TRBJ2-1, with 7 positions matching TRBD2. The CDR3 DNA is TGCAGTGTTGATCGCGGGAGCAGCGATGAGCAGTTCTTC. Amino acids: CSVDRGSSDEQFF.